This TCR beta chain was sequenced in a study of CD8+ T cells in alopecia areata. Study-wide background: Twice daily, treated patients received 5 to 10 mg of oral tofacitinib.

Study findings and constraints: Under tofacitinib, numerous expanded lesional clonotypes remained detectable in scalp and blood. In patients, TCRs were shared less clearly than in mice, and HLA may possibly be involved.

As to treatment: oral pan-JAK inhibitor, 5-10 mg twice daily. Peripheral blood, together with lesional scalp punch biopsies, was collected from alopecia areata patients. On this clone: Antigen unknown.

Following extraction, RNA underwent reverse transcription to cDNA, which served as the sequencing template. TCRdb keeps only in-frame clones here, not all; method: immunoSEQ multiplex PCR. The table lists 250,000 to 350,000 clones, about three fifths of them singletons. The CDR3 is 15 residues long. Trimming stripped 0 bases from V and 7 bases from J, with 14 bases between. This TCR derives from a human donor with alopecia areata. The starting material was CD4+ T cells sorted from blood, obtained at approximately week 52, from a patient treated with tofacitinib. The J gene is TRBJ1-5, the V gene TRBV5-7; a possible D gene is TRBD1 (6 bases). TRBV5-7 is filed as an ORF, its function uncertain. The CDR3 loop is CASSLGTGPEQPQHF. The CDR3 DNA follows: TGTGCCAGCAGCTTGGGCACAGGGCCCGAGCAGCCCCAGCATTTT.